The clone carrying this T cell receptor beta chain turned up a few times. Its specificity is unknown. This sample stems from a study of T-cell memory formation after mild COVID-19. General study findings and limits: A second wave of clones peaked on day 37, and their SARS-CoV-2 specificity went unconfirmed. Day 15 to 85 contracting clones showed balanced CD4/CD8; day 15 to 37 expanders favored CD4+.

Via MiXCR, TCRdb re-called the 5' RACE reads, giving one row per CDR3 protein. Among about 350,000 distinct CDR3 sequences listed, about an eighth were seen once. Trimming shortened V by 4 bases and J by 10 bases, and 11 bases separated the two germline ends. This CDR3 is 12 amino acids long. In germline, CDR1 is SGHNT, CDR2 YENEEA. The source of this sequence is a man aged 18 to 30 who had mild COVID-19 (a few samples of this study predate the infection). Cell type and time point are not known. The chain has TRBV11-3 and TRBJ2-1; the D is unclear. The sequencing sample was made of PBMCs or a T cell subset sorted from them (not recorded which). The CDR3 here is CASSSREPEQFF. The CDR3 DNA reads TGTGCCAGCAGCTCCCGCGAACCCGAGCAGTTCTTC.